This T cell receptor (beta chain) was sequenced in a study of T-cell memory formation after mild COVID-19. About the research overall: The TCR clusters were mostly specific to one donor.

Sample barcodes and UMIs were carried by the TCR alpha and TCR beta cDNA libraries that 5'RACE generated with constant-segment primers. TCRdb processed the 5' RACE reads anew with MiXCR; each CDR3 protein has one entry. In the table there are about 400,000 distinct CDR3 sequences, about 24% of which are singletons. As to this clonotype: Its specificity is unknown.

Study-level findings and limits: Shrinking CD4+ clones resided mostly in CM and EM, and CD8+ ones in EMRA. Contracting clones from day 15 to 85 had balanced CD4/CD8; later expanders favoured CD4+.

Germline V gives CDR1 SEHNR, CDR2 FQNEAQ (reference sequence). Trimming removed 5 bases from V and 2 bases from J, with 17 bases in between. The CDR3 sequence is 16 residues long. The rearrangement joins TRBV7-9 to TRBJ2-3, with a possible D match to TRBD2 (5 bases). The sample consisted of PBMCs or a T cell subset sorted from them (not recorded which). The sequence was collected from an adult woman who had mild COVID-19 (a few samples of this study predate the infection). Cell type and time point are not known. Written as DNA, the CDR3 is TGTGCCAGCAGCCAAAGAGACGGGGTCCCCACAGATACGCAGTATTTT. As protein: CASSQRDGVPTDTQYF.